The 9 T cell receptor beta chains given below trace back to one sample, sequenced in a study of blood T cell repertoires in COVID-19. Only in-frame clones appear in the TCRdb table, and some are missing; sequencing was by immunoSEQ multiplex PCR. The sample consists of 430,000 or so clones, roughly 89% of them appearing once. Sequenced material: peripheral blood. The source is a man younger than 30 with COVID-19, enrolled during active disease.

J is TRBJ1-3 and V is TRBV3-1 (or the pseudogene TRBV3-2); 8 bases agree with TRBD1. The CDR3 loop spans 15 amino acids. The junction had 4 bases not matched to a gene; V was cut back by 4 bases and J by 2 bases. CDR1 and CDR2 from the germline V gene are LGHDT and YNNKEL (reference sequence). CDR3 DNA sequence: TGTGCCAGCAGCCCCCCGACAGGGGCTGGAAACACCATATATTTT. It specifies CASSPPTGAGNTIYF.

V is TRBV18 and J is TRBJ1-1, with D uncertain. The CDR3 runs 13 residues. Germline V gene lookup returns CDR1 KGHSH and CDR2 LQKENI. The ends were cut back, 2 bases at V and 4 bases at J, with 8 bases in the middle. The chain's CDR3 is CASSPSGPTEAFF. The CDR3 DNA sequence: TGTGCCAGCTCACCAAGCGGACCCACTGAAGCTTTCTTT.

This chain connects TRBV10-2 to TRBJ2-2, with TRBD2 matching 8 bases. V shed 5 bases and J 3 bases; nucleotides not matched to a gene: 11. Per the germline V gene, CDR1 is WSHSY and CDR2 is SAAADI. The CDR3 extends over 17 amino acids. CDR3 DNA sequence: TGCGCCAGCAGTAAACACATCGGGGGGGCGGACACCGGGGAGCTGTTTTTT. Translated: CASSKHIGGADTGELFF.

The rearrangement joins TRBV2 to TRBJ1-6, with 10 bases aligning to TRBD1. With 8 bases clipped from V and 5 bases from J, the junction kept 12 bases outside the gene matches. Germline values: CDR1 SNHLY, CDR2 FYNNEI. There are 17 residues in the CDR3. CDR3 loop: CASGPGTGVGHNSPLHF. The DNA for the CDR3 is TGTGCCAGCGGTCCCGGGACAGGGGTCGGTCATAATTCACCCCTCCACTTT.

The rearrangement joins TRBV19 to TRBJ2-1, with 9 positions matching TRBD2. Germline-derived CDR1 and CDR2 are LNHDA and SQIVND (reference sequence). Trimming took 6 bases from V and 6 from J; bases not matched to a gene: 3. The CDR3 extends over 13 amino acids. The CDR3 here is CASSGTSRNEQFF. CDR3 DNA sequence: TGTGCCAGTAGCGGGACTAGCCGCAATGAGCAGTTCTTC.

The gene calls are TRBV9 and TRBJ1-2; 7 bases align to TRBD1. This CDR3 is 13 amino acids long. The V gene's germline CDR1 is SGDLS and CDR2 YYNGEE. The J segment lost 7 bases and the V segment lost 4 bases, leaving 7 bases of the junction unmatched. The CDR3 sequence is CASSPETGLGYTF. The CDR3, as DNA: TGTGCCAGCAGCCCCGAGACAGGGCTTGGCTACACCTTC.

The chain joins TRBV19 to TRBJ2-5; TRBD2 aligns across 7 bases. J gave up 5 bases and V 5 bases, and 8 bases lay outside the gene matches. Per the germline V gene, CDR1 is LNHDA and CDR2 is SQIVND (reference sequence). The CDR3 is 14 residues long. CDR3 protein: CASSPSGGAETQYF. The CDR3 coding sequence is TGTGCCAGTAGTCCCTCGGGGGGAGCGGAGACCCAGTACTTC.

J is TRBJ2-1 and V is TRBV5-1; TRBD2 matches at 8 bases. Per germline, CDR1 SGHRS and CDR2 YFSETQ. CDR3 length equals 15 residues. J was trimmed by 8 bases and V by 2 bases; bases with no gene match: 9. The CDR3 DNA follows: TGCGCCAGCAGCTTCGGGACTAGGGTCGCCTATGAGCAGTTCTTC. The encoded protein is CASSFGTRVAYEQFF.

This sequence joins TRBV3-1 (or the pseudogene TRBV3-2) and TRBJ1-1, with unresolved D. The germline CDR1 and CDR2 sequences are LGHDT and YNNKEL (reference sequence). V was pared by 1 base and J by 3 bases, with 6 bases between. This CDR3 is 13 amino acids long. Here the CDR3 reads CASSQAPDTEAFF. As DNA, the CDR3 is TGTGCCAGCAGCCAAGCCCCGGACACTGAAGCTTTCTTT.